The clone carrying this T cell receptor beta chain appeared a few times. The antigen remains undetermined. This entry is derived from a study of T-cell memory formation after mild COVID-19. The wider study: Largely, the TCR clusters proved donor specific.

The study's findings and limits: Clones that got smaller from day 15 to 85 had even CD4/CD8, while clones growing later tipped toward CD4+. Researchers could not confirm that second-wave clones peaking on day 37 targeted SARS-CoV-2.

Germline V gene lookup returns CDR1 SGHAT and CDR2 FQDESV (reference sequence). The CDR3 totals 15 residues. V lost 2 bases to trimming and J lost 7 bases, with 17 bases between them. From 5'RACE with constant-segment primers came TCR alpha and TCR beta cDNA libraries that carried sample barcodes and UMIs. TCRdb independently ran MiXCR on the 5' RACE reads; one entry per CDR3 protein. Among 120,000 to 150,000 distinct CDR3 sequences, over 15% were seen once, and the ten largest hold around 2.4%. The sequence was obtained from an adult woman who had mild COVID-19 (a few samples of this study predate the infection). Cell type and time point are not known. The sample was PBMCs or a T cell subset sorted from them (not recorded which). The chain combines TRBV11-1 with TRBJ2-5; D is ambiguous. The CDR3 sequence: CASSLFGASGGTQYF. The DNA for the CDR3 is TGTGCCAGCAGCTTATTCGGTGCATCGGGTGGGACCCAGTACTTC.